One sample yielded the 28 T cell receptor beta chains listed below, sequenced in a study of T cell repertoires in cytomegalovirus infection (dated by TCRdb to between 2018 and 2021). Sequencing instrument: Illumina HiSeq 1500. Clones were called with MiXCR by TCRdb after fastp trimmed the public reads at Q25, and only in-frame beta chains were retained. Each record represents a unique CDR3 protein, reported with the most common genes and DNA among its rows. Within this sample are around 260,000 distinct CDR3 sequences, with less than 9.5% of them counted one time only. The ten largest account for approximately 16% of the sample. Specimen: PBMCs. The receptors shown here come from a human donor in good health (CMV status not recorded). Some clones in this sample may be carry-over from other donors' samples.

This chain uses TRBV29-1 with TRBJ1-6; D unclear. V was cut by 4 bases and J by 9 bases, with 13 bases left in between. Per germline, CDR1 SQVTM and CDR2 ANQGSEA. The CDR3 spans 13 residues. The CDR3 nucleotides read TGCAGCGTTGCGGATACCTTTAGTTCACCCCTCCACTTT. Translated, it gives CSVADTFSSPLHF.

This clonotype was seen ten or more times. The chain recombines TRBV14 with TRBJ1-6; D ambiguous. V was pared by 1 base and J by 7 bases, with 8 bases between. The germline V gene has CDR1 SGHDN and CDR2 FVKESK. CDR3 length equals 14 residues. CDR3 protein: CASSQGAPNSPLHF. CDR3 in DNA: TGTGCCAGCAGCCAAGGGGCACCGAATTCACCCCTCCACTTT.

There are a few counts of this clonotype. This chain uses TRBV5-1 with TRBJ2-6; D tentatively reads TRBD1 or TRBD2 (5 bases each). CDR3 size: 16 residues. CDR1 and CDR2 (germline): SGHRS, YFSETQ. V lost 0 bases and J 2 bases, leaving 9 bases between the germline ends. CDR3 bases: TGCGCCAGCAGCTTGGTCGGGGCAGCTGGGGCCAACGTCCTGACTTTC. It yields the protein CASSLVGAAGANVLTF.

In its sample, this clonotype was seen a few times. The V gene is TRBV19, the J gene TRBJ1-1; tentatively, D is TRBD1 (6 bases). The CDR3 runs to 14 residues. The germline V gene encodes CDR1 LNHDA and CDR2 SQIVND (reference sequence). Trimming pared 5 bases from V and 3 bases from J, leaving 13 bases between. The CDR3 protein is CASSVQGSHTEAFF. In DNA form, the CDR3 reads TGTGCCAGTAGTGTACAGGGATCCCACACTGAAGCTTTCTTT.

This clonotype was counted ten times or more. The rearrangement links TRBV19 to TRBJ1-5; the match to TRBD1 covers 9 bases. V was clipped by 1 base and J by 1 base; unmatched bases: 5. The CDR3 spans 17 residues. The V gene's germline CDR1 is LNHDA and CDR2 SQIVND (reference sequence). The CDR3 region has the DNA TGTGCCAGTAGTATAGGATGGGGACAGGGAAGCAATCAGCCCCAGCATTTT. Residues: CASSIGWGQGSNQPQHF. Combining the CDR3 with reference TRBV19 and TRBJ1-5 gives the whole variable domain DGGITQSPKYLFRKEGQNVTLSCEQNLNHDAMYWYRQDPGQGLRLIYYSQIVNDFQKGDIAEGYSVSREKKESFPLTVTSAQKNPTAFYLCASSIGWGQGSNQPQHFGDGTRLSIL.

This clonotype was seen at least ten times. The chain combines TRBV7-8 with TRBJ1-4; 9 nucleotides match TRBD1. The CDR3 has 14 amino acids. Germline CDR1 reads SGHVS; CDR2 reads FQNEAQ. Losses at the gene ends were 6 bases for V and 7 bases for J; bases not matched to a gene: 6. The CDR3 bases are TGTGCCAGCAGACCACAGGGGGCCGGTGAAAAACTGTTTTTT. It translates to CASRPQGAGEKLFF. The entire variable domain, with the rest obtained from reference TRBV7-8 and TRBJ1-4, is as follows: GAGVSQSPRYKVAKRGQDVALRCDPISGHVSLFWYQQALGQGPEFLTYFQNEAQLDKSGLPSDRFFAERPEGSVSTLKIQRTQQEDSAVYLCASRPQGAGEKLFFGSGTQLSVL.

This clonotype was counted at least ten times. This rearrangement joins TRBV19 to TRBJ2-7; 10 nucleotides align to TRBD1. The germline V gene has CDR1 LNHDA and CDR2 SQIVND (reference sequence). The CDR3 has 13 residues. J gave up 6 bases and V 3 bases, and 2 bases lay outside the gene matches. The CDR3: CASSMGTGVEQYF. Here the CDR3 DNA reads TGTGCCAGTAGTATGGGGACAGGGGTCGAGCAGTACTTC.

This clonotype was detected a few times. The chain carries TRBV20-1 and TRBJ1-4; the D is unclear. This CDR3 has 13 residues. The germline V gene encodes CDR1 DFQATT and CDR2 SNEGSKA (reference sequence). V was pared by 1 base and J by 6 bases, with 9 bases between. CDR3 sequence reads: CSARGPTDEKLFF. CDR3 nucleotide sequence: TGCAGTGCTAGAGGCCCGACGGATGAAAAACTGTTTTTT.

This clonotype was counted between two and nine times. V is TRBV29-1 and J is TRBJ1-5; 8 bases match TRBD1. The V segment lost 5 bases and the J segment 4 bases; nucleotides outside the gene matches: 1. This CDR3 comprises 12 residues. CDR1 is SQVTM and CDR2 is ANQGSEA in the germline V gene. CDR3 residues: CSVRTGNQPQHF. CDR3 DNA sequence: TGCAGCGTTAGGACAGGGAATCAGCCCCAGCATTTT.

This clonotype was counted many times. The V and J genes are TRBV7-2 and TRBJ2-5; weak D call: TRBD2 (7 bases). The V end lost 3 bases, the J end lost 1 base, and 18 bases lay between the germline ends. There are 17 residues in the CDR3. The germline V gene encodes CDR1 SGHTA and CDR2 FQGNSA. The CDR3 sequence is CASSLGVSAGAQETQYF. The DNA for the CDR3 is TGTGCCAGCAGCTTGGGGGTTTCTGCGGGGGCCCAAGAGACCCAGTACTTC.

In this sample, this clonotype turned up many times. This sequence joins TRBV19 and TRBJ2-4; tentatively, D is TRBD2 (6 bases). The CDR3 loop spans 16 amino acids. Germline V gene sequence: CDR1 LNHDA, CDR2 SQIVND (reference sequence). Trimming shortened V by 4 bases and J by 5 bases, and 18 bases separated the two germline ends. CDR3 DNA: TGTGCCAGTAGTAAAGGGGCAGGAGGGACCCAAAACATTCAGTACTTC. Protein: CASSKGAGGTQNIQYF.

This clonotype has at least ten counts. The V call is TRBV6-1, the J call TRBJ1-1; the match to TRBD1 covers 7 bases. CDR1 and CDR2 from the germline V gene are MNHNS and SASEGT. The CDR3 is 13 residues long. J was trimmed by 11 bases and V by 5 bases; bases with no gene match: 11. The CDR3 reads CASSPTGAGTAFF. CDR3 DNA sequence: TGTGCCAGCAGTCCTACAGGGGCTGGTACTGCTTTCTTT.

This clonotype has at least ten counts. The V gene is TRBV7-2, the J gene TRBJ1-2; no clear D. The CDR3 is made up of 14 amino acids. The V and J ends lost 5 bases and 5 bases respectively, with 15 bases between them. The germline V gene encodes CDR1 SGHTA and CDR2 FQGNSA. This chain's CDR3 is CASSPKSRGYGYTF. In nucleotides, the CDR3 is TGTGCCAGCAGCCCCAAGTCCCGGGGATATGGCTACACCTTC.

V and J are TRBV11-2 and TRBJ1-1; a possible D gene is TRBD1 (6 bases). V lost 2 bases and J 6 bases, leaving 13 bases between the germline ends. Germline V gives CDR1 SGHAT, CDR2 FQNNGV. The CDR3 spans 14 residues. The CDR3 DNA sequence: TGTGCCAGCAGCTTATTACAGGGAAACTCTGAAGCTTTCTTT. Translation: CASSLLQGNSEAFF. The whole variable domain, remainder taken from reference TRBV11-2 and TRBJ1-1, is EAGVAQSPRYKIIEKRQSVAFWCNPISGHATLYWYQQILGQGPKLLIQFQNNGVVDDSQLPKDRFSAERLKGVDSTLKIQPAKLEDSAVYLCASSLLQGNSEAFFGQGTRLTVV.

The sample holds many counts of this clonotype. The chain links TRBV7-6 to TRBJ2-6, with TRBD2 as a possible D gene (7 bases). The germline V gene has CDR1 SGHVS and CDR2 FNYEAQ. The length of the CDR3 is 17 residues. The V and J ends lost 0 bases and 4 bases respectively, with 13 bases between them. The CDR3 sequence is CASSLARGAAGANVLTF. The CDR3 bases are TGTGCCAGCAGCTTAGCACGGGGGGCTGCAGGGGCCAACGTCCTGACTTTC. The full variable domain, in which reference TRBV7-6 and TRBJ2-6 provide the parts outside the CDR3, is GAGVSQSPRYKVTKRGQDVALRCDPISGHVSLYWYRQALGQGPEFLTYFNYEAQQDKSGLPNDRFSAERPEGSISTLTIQRTEQRDSAMYRCASSLARGAAGANVLTFGAGSRLTVL.

At least ten counts were recorded for this clonotype. The chain is built from TRBV7-8 and TRBJ2-1; D uncertain. Germline loops: CDR1 SGHVS, CDR2 FQNEAQ. V shed 5 bases and J shed 8 bases, with 13 bases lying between them. The CDR3 spans 13 residues. The CDR3 sequence is CASSPGPAYEQFF. The CDR3 bases are TGTGCCAGCAGCCCCGGACCGGCGTATGAGCAGTTCTTC. The full variable domain, in which reference TRBV7-8 and TRBJ2-1 provide the parts outside the CDR3, is GAGVSQSPRYKVAKRGQDVALRCDPISGHVSLFWYQQALGQGPEFLTYFQNEAQLDKSGLPSDRFFAERPEGSVSTLKIQRTQQEDSAVYLCASSPGPAYEQFFGPGTRLTVL.

The DNA for the CDR3 is TGCGCCAGCAAATACGGCGGGAAAGAGACCCAGTACTTC. Protein: CASKYGGKETQYF. This chain uses TRBV10-2 with TRBJ2-5, with a weak D call TRBD2 (6 bases). Germline values: CDR1 WSHSY, CDR2 SAAADI. CDR3 length: 13 amino acids. Trimming cost V 7 bases and J 3 bases, with 12 bases left between them.

This clonotype was picked up many times. The chain carries TRBV7-2 and TRBJ2-1, with D perhaps matching TRBD2 (5 bases). The CDR3 has 15 amino acids. Trimming took 3 bases from V and 3 from J, leaving 12 bases between them. Germline CDR1 and CDR2: SGHTA and FQGNSA. CDR3 amino acids: CASSLVGTSYNEQFF. In nucleotides, the CDR3 is TGTGCCAGCAGCTTGGTGGGCACTAGCTACAATGAGCAGTTCTTC.

This clonotype was observed a handful of times. This rearrangement joins TRBV18 to TRBJ1-5; TRBD1 matches at 9 bases. Trimming at V came to 5 bases and at J to 5 bases, leaving 4 bases not matched to a gene. This CDR3 has 14 residues. Germline V lookup: CDR1 KGHSH, CDR2 LQKENI. The CDR3 region has the DNA TGTGCCAGCTCAGTGACAGGGGGTTATCAGCCCCAGCATTTT. Translated: CASSVTGGYQPQHF.

This chain connects TRBV5-5 to TRBJ1-4; tentatively, D is TRBD1 (5 bases). Germline CDR1 reads SGHKS; CDR2 reads YYEKEE (reference sequence). The CDR3 spans 14 residues. Trimming removed 1 base from V and 5 bases from J, with 9 bases in between. CDR3 coding DNA: TGTGCCAGCAGCTTGACGGGGCAGAATGAAAAACTGTTTTTT. Translated, it gives CASSLTGQNEKLFF.

Ten or more counts support this clonotype. The J gene is TRBJ1-2, the V gene TRBV7-2; D is ambiguous. There are 12 residues in the CDR3. V was shortened by 4 bases and J by 8 bases, with 11 bases between the two germline ends. Germline V gene lookup returns CDR1 SGHTA and CDR2 FQGNSA. As DNA, the CDR3 is TGTGCCAGCAGCTCCGACGTGTGGGGCTACACCTTC. Its translation: CASSSDVWGYTF.

This chain joins TRBV6-6 and TRBJ1-5; D is unresolved. The V end was cut by 7 bases, the J end by 1 base, with 8 bases between. The V gene's germline CDR1 is MNHNY and CDR2 SVGAGI (reference sequence). The CDR3 loop spans 13 amino acids. The CDR3 nucleotides read TGTGCCAGCACCTCCGACAGCAATCAGCCCCAGCATTTT. Its translation: CASTSDSNQPQHF.

This clonotype has a count of ten or more. The rearrangement links TRBV20-1 to TRBJ2-7; 8 bases fit TRBD1. CDR3 length: 13 amino acids. CDR1 is DFQATT, CDR2 SNEGSKA, per germline (reference sequence). The J segment lost 3 bases and the V segment lost 3 bases, leaving 4 bases of the junction unmatched. CDR3 bases: TGCAGTGCTAGCGGACAGGGCGGCTACGAGCAGTACTTC. This translates into CSASGQGGYEQYF.

At least ten counts were recorded for this clonotype. The rearrangement joins TRBV7-2 to TRBJ1-6, with D possibly matching TRBD1 (5 bases). This CDR3 is 14 amino acids long. Germline-derived CDR1 and CDR2 are SGHTA and FQGNSA. V lost 5 bases, J lost 4 bases, and 9 bases lay in between. CDR3 region: CASSPDTYNSPLHF. Written as DNA, the CDR3 is TGTGCCAGCAGCCCGGACACTTATAATTCACCCCTCCACTTT.

This clonotype was seen repeatedly, ten times or more. The chain combines TRBV7-2 with TRBJ2-7; D is possibly TRBD1 (6 bases). From germline, CDR1 is SGHTA and CDR2 FQGNSA. The V gene lost 1 base and the J gene lost 2 bases, with 12 bases spanning the gap. CDR3 length: 15 amino acids. The CDR3, as DNA: TGTGCCAGCAGCTTAGGTGGGGGCCTGGCCTACGAGCAGTACTTC. Translating it yields CASSLGGGLAYEQYF.

The rearrangement joins TRBV10-3 to TRBJ2-2; D not certain. The V end was cut by 5 bases, the J end by 2 bases, with 9 bases between. Germline V lookup: CDR1 ENHRY, CDR2 SYGVKD. The CDR3 consists of 14 residues. DNA for the CDR3: TGTGCCATCAGTCGGACGGCCAACACCGGGGAGCTGTTTTTT. Translating it yields CAISRTANTGELFF.

This clonotype was seen many times. V gene TRBV28 combines with J gene TRBJ2-1; the match to TRBD1 covers 10 bases. The length of the CDR3 is 17 residues. Germline V gives CDR1 MDHEN, CDR2 SYDVKM. J gave up 3 bases and V 3 bases, and 8 bases lay outside the gene matches. The CDR3 loop is CASSFHSGDRGYNEQFF. CDR3 DNA: TGTGCCAGCAGTTTCCACTCGGGGGACAGGGGCTACAATGAGCAGTTCTTC.

There are many counts of this clonotype. This chain connects TRBV4-1 to TRBJ2-1; 13 bases map to TRBD2. With V trimmed by 0 bases and J by 12 bases, 5 bases remained unmatched. Germline V gene lookup returns CDR1 MGHRA and CDR2 YSYEKL. The CDR3 runs to 15 residues. The CDR3 DNA sequence: TGCGCCAGCAGCCAAGATCCGACTAGCGGGGGGCCGCAGTTCTTC. This translates into CASSQDPTSGGPQFF.